This T cell receptor (beta chain) was obtained from a study of T cell responses to AZD1222 COVID-19 vaccine. Study results and limitations: Spike-specific TCR breadth and depth rose after two AZD1222 doses. Donors, mostly white British, included more females; clonal diversity was possibly underestimated.

With respect to this clone: No antigen is known for it.

TCRdb's table, derived via immunoSEQ multiplex PCR, lists solely in-frame clones and lacks some. The data hold roughly 130,000 clones, with approximately 86% observed a single time. This sample comprised peripheral blood, obtained on day 0 of AZD1222 vaccination. The sequence was obtained from an adult in good health.

For the CDR3, the DNA is TGTGCCAGCAAGGGTGGAAGCTCTGGGGCCAACGTCCTGACTTTC. It yields the protein CASKGGSSGANVLTF. The chain has TRBV5-4 and TRBJ2-6; no clear D. Trimming took off 6 bases at V and 0 bases at J, with 10 bases between the two ends. The germline V gene has CDR1 SGHNT and CDR2 YYREEE (reference sequence). The CDR3 consists of 15 residues.